The T cell receptor (beta chain) described here comes from a study of CD8 T cells in ankylosing spondylitis (TCRdb year 2017). Background on the whole study: The study set out to find disease-linked TCR variants by profiling T cell receptor beta repertoires in ankylosing spondylitis patients and healthy donors. Peripheral blood was sampled, and synovial fluid was also collected from ankylosing spondylitis patients. The full study cohort was made up of over 20 ankylosing spondylitis patients and about a hundred healthy donors.

The germline V gene (reference sequence) specifies SEHNR as CDR1 and FQNEAQ as CDR2. The CDR3 numbers 12 residues from cysteine through phenylalanine. The sequence is cut down to CDR3 DNA, 36 bases in frame from base 1. The V end loses 1 base and the J end loses 9 bases, and a stretch of 7 bases separates them. This clonotype was seen at least ten times. No cognate antigen has been identified for it. No base qualities exist here, and no much larger clone lies one base off it. Data came from an Illumina HiSeq 2500. Quantitative 5'-RACE with molecular barcodes was the method used to prepare the TCR beta libraries. Regarding the original processing steps: A new computational method based on a probabilistic model of VDJ rearrangement was used to identify disease-linked TCR variants. The raw public data were reprocessed by TCRdb itself: fastp quality trimming at Q25, MiXCR clonotype calling, in-frame beta chains only. Every distinct CDR3 protein forms one entry, paired with its most common genes and DNA. The V and J calls follow TCRdb's processing rather than the paper's. The sample includes about 90,000 distinct CDR3 sequences, with 9% observed a single time. The top ten clonotypes cover roughly 29% of the sample.

Broader findings and caveats from the paper: A CD8+ phenotype was shown by the disease-linked clones, which were found at relatively low frequencies in peripheral blood. Some motif variants had previously been reported in the synovial fluid and blood of reactive arthritis patients, which suggests shared mechanisms of disease initiation. Blood from ankylosing spondylitis patients appeared to be characterized by a TCR beta motif composed of 7 to 9 highly homologous amino acid variants. Significant enrichment of the disease-linked clones was reported in matched synovial fluid samples from ankylosing spondylitis patients.

The chain is encoded by TRBV7-9 joined to TRBJ2-1, with the D gene too uncertain to name. The sequencing input was blood, either unsorted or a sorted T cell fraction (not recorded which). The sequence was collected from a male donor with ankylosing spondylitis. The CDR3 amino acid sequence is: CASSLGVTEQFF. In nucleotides, the sequence is TGTGCCAGCAGCTTAGGAGTTACTGAGCAGTTCTTC.